The TCR beta chain under discussion was sequenced for a study of blood T cells in healthy people across ages. Study-wide context: The capture of about one barcoded beta molecule per two T cells was achieved by template switching.

The CDR3 has 15 residues. The use of a sample-barcoded 5' primer and a J-beta primer mix characterized a second PCR of roughly 6 to 11 cycles. The template-switch adaptor was a 5' adaptor with 12 random nucleotides. It tagged each cDNA molecule. A single record per CDR3 protein comes from TCRdb applying MiXCR to the 5' RACE reads. This sample has about 970,000 distinct CDR3 sequences, with just over 50% found just once. The sample consisted of blood. The sequence was collected from a woman aged 60-70 years in good health. The chain has TRBV12-3 or TRBV12-4 and TRBJ2-7, with D tentatively TRBD2 (6 bases). The J call may be faulty, since TRBJ2-5 better matches the DNA end. CDR3 nucleotides: TGTGCCAGCAGTCCGGGGGAGGTCCGAAAAGAGACCCAGTACTTC. It yields the protein CASSPGEVRKETQYF.